This TCR beta chain came from a study of memory CD4+ T cells and cytomegalovirus serostatus. Study-wide points: The CMV-associated TCR signature appears largely within the CD4+ memory repertoire.

Single viable CD3+CD4+CD8-CD45RO+ cells were sorted as the memory CD4+ T cells. Libraries were prepared by immunoSEQ multiplex PCR; TCRdb keeps only in-frame clonotypes and omits some of them. This sample has about 61,000 clones, with around three quarters found just once. Remarks on this clone: Its cognate antigen is unknown.

Input material: memory CD4+ T cells from blood. The receptor comes from an adult in good health and CMV-seronegative. Some clones in this sample may be carry-over from other donors' samples.

CDR3 amino acids: CASSLSAGGVETQYF. DNA of the CDR3: TGCGCCAGCAGCTTGTCTGCGGGAGGGGTGGAGACCCAGTACTTC. The V gene is TRBV5-1, the J gene TRBJ2-5; TRBD2 agrees at 9 bases. Germline V gene sequence: CDR1 SGHRS, CDR2 YFSETQ. The CDR3 spans 15 residues. Losses at the gene ends were 1 base for V and 5 bases for J; bases not matched to a gene: 6. Looking up the rest from reference TRBV5-1 and TRBJ2-5 gives the full variable domain: KAGVTQTPRYLIKTRGQQVTLSCSPISGHRSVSWYQQTPGQGLQFLFEYFSETQRNKGNFPGRFSGRQFSNSRSEMNVSTLELGDSALYLCASSLSAGGVETQYFGPGTRLLVL.